Listed below are T cell receptor beta chains from one sample, sequenced in a study of shared clonotypes between healthy human individuals. The assay was immunoSEQ multiplex PCR, and TCRdb's table has in-frame clones only and misses some. The sample shows millions of clones, approximately 95% of them seen only once. The sequenced material came from naive CD8+ T cells sorted from blood. Every receptor here comes from a man younger than 30 in good health. Both conserved end residues are part of each CDR3. The D gene is left open where the match is weak. Expanded clones are given a class, and other clones once, few, many or no size at all.

v_call	d_call	clone_size	j_call	cdr3_aa	cdr3_nt
TRBV5-3	TRBD1	-	TRBJ2-7	CARSLSRLQGADYEQYF	TGTGCCAGAAGCTTGTCCCGACTACAGGGGGCGGACTACGAGCAGTACTTC
TRBV27	TRBD1	-	TRBJ2-3	CASSHRTGLGTDTQYF	TGTGCCAGCAGTCATAGGACAGGGTTGGGCACAGATACGCAGTATTTT
TRBV6-5	TRBD2	-	TRBJ2-7	CASSYSGGRALDEQYF	TGTGCCAGCAGTTACTCCGGCGGGAGGGCCCTCGACGAGCAGTACTTC
TRBV4-3	-	-	TRBJ2-7	CASSPSASEAYEQYF	TGCGCCAGCAGCCCCTCGGCTAGCGAGGCCTACGAGCAGTACTTC
TRBV7-9	TRBD1	-	TRBJ2-7	CASSSSGTESYEQYF	TGTGCCAGCAGCTCATCCGGGACAGAGTCCTACGAGCAGTACTTC
TRBV15	TRBD1	-	TRBJ1-6	CATSPTGQNSPLHF	TGTGCCACCAGCCCCACGGGACAGAATTCACCCCTCCACTTT
TRBV6-5	-	-	TRBJ2-2	CASSYSRDTGELFF	TGTGCCAGCAGTTACTCTAGGGACACCGGGGAGCTGTTTTTT
TRBV2	-	-	TRBJ2-7	CASSEARGPTEQYF	TGTGCCAGCAGTGAAGCCCGGGGTCCTACAGAGCAGTACTTC
TRBV4-1	-	-	TRBJ1-2	CASPRRGRPYGYTF	TGCGCCAGCCCCCGTCGCGGACGGCCTTATGGCTACACCTTC
TRBV5-6	TRBD2	-	TRBJ2-7	CASSFGGSTYEQYF	TGTGCCAGCAGCTTCGGCGGGAGCACCTACGAGCAGTACTTC
TRBV5-6	-	-	TRBJ2-7	CASSFTGLIYEQYF	TGTGCCAGCAGCTTTACAGGGTTAATCTACGAGCAGTACTTC
TRBV29-1	-	once	TRBJ2-2	CSVEGTVTNTGELFF	TGCAGCGTTGAAGGTACAGTGACGAACACCGGGGAGCTGTTTTTT
TRBV2	-	-	TRBJ2-7	CASSGGTPYEQYF	TGTGCCAGCAGTGGGGGGACACCCTACGAGCAGTACTTC
TRBV27	-	-	TRBJ1-5	CASGSNQPQHF	TGTGCCAGCGGAAGTAATCAGCCCCAGCATTTT
TRBV30	-	few	TRBJ1-5	CAWSAGGEQPQHF	TGTGCCTGGAGTGCGGGGGGTGAGCAGCCCCAGCATTTT
TRBV4-3	-	-	TRBJ2-1	CASSQDRDGYNEQFF	TGCGCCAGCAGCCAAGACCGGGACGGTTACAATGAGCAGTTCTTC
TRBV19	-	-	TRBJ2-7	CASSAGGGEQYF	TGTGCCAGTAGTGCCGGAGGGGGCGAGCAGTACTTC
TRBV7-9	TRBD1	-	TRBJ2-5	CASSRPATDREETQYF	TGTGCCAGCAGCCGCCCCGCTACGGACAGGGAAGAGACCCAGTACTTC
TRBV6-5	TRBD1	-	TRBJ1-1	CASSNQGADTEAFF	TGTGCCAGCAGCAATCAGGGGGCTGACACTGAAGCTTTCTTT
TRBV5-4	-	-	TRBJ1-1	CASSVTGLNTEAFF	TGTGCCAGCAGCGTGACAGGTTTGAACACTGAAGCTTTCTTT
TRBV5-4	-	-	TRBJ2-7	CASSPEGPDEQYF	TGTGCCAGCAGCCCGGAGGGCCCGGACGAGCAGTACTTC
TRBV19	-	once	TRBJ2-1	CASSIGQGLDNEQFF	TGTGCCAGTAGTATTGGGCAGGGGTTAGACAATGAGCAGTTCTTC
TRBV11-2	TRBD1	-	TRBJ1-1	CASSPRDRNTEAFF	TGTGCCAGCAGCCCGAGGGACAGGAACACTGAAGCTTTCTTT
TRBV7-8	TRBD1	-	TRBJ2-5	CASSLDGTGLRETQYF	TGTGCCAGCAGCTTAGACGGGACAGGTCTCCGGGAGACCCAGTACTTC
TRBV6-5	-	-	TRBJ1-1	CASRYQGSGEAFF	TGTGCCAGCAGGTACCAGGGGTCCGGAGAAGCTTTCTTT
TRBV9	TRBD2	-	TRBJ2-1	CASSALAVAGGPLGGNEQFF	TGTGCCAGCAGCGCCCTAGCAGTAGCGGGAGGGCCCCTGGGCGGAAATGAGCAGTTCTTC
TRBV29-1	TRBD2	-	TRBJ2-1	CSVEREGSYNEQFF	TGCAGCGTTGAGCGGGAGGGCTCCTACAATGAGCAGTTCTTC
TRBV5-1	TRBD2	-	TRBJ2-1	CASSLGPGTSGGPYNEQFF	TGCGCCAGCAGCTTGGGCCCCGGGACTAGCGGGGGGCCCTACAATGAGCAGTTCTTC
TRBV28	TRBD1	-	TRBJ1-4	CASSFLGQGAQEKLFF	TGTGCCAGCAGTTTCCTCGGACAGGGGGCGCAGGAAAAACTGTTTTTT
TRBV7-2	TRBD1	-	TRBJ2-4	CASSLAQGPGAKNIQYF	TGTGCCAGCAGCTTAGCACAGGGGCCGGGAGCCAAAAACATTCAGTACTTC
TRBV5-6	-	-	TRBJ1-1	CASSLGDKNTEAFF	TGTGCCAGCAGCTTGGGGGACAAGAACACTGAAGCTTTCTTT
TRBV5-6	-	-	TRBJ2-3	CASSLVETDTQYF	TGTGCCAGCAGCTTAGTGGAGACAGATACGCAGTATTTT
TRBV7-8	-	-	TRBJ1-5	CASSPGAGNQPQHF	TGTGCCAGCAGCCCCGGGGCAGGGAATCAGCCCCAGCATTTT
TRBV5-6	-	once	TRBJ2-5	CASSPGPTETQYF	TGTGCCAGCAGCCCGGGACCGACGGAGACCCAGTACTTC
TRBV6-5	-	-	TRBJ2-5	CASSYFTGNFETQYF	TGTGCCAGCAGTTACTTTACAGGGAACTTTGAGACCCAGTACTTC
TRBV27	-	-	TRBJ2-1	CASSSPVNEQFF	TGTGCCAGCAGTTCCCCGGTTAATGAGCAGTTCTTC
TRBV7-9	-	-	TRBJ1-3	CASSILAGNTIYF	TGTGCCAGCAGCATCTTGGCTGGAAACACCATATATTTT
TRBV4-1	-	-	TRBJ2-7	CASSQGQSDFYEQYF	TGCGCCAGCAGCCAAGGGCAGAGTGATTTCTACGAGCAGTACTTC
TRBV27	TRBD2	-	TRBJ2-2	CASSSGTHTGELFF	TGTGCCAGCAGTAGCGGGACTCACACCGGGGAGCTGTTTTTT
TRBV7-9	-	-	TRBJ2-5	CASSSHLIGTPQETQYF	TGTGCCAGCAGCTCCCACCTCATAGGGACTCCACAAGAGACCCAGTACTTC
TRBV7-8	-	-	TRBJ2-1	CASSSRYNEQFF	TGTGCCAGCAGCTCAAGATATAATGAGCAGTTCTTC
TRBV2	-	-	TRBJ1-1	CASSEIGNGDTEAFF	TGTGCCAGCAGTGAAATCGGAAACGGGGACACTGAAGCTTTCTTT